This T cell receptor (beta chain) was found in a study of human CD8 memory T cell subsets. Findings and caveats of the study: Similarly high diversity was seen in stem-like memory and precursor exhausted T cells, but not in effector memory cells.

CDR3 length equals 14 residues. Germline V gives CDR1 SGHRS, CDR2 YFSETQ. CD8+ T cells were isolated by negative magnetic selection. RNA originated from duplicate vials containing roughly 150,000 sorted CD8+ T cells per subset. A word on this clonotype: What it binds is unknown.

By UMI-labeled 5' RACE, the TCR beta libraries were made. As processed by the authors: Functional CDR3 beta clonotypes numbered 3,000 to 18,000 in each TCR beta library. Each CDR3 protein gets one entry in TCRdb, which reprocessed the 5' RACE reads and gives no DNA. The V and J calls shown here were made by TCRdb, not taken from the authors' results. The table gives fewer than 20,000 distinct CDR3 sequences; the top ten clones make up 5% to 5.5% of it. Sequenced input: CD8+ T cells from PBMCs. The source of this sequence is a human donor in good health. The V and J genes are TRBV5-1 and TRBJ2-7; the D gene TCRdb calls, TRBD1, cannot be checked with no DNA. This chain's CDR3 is CASSFRQDSYEQYF.